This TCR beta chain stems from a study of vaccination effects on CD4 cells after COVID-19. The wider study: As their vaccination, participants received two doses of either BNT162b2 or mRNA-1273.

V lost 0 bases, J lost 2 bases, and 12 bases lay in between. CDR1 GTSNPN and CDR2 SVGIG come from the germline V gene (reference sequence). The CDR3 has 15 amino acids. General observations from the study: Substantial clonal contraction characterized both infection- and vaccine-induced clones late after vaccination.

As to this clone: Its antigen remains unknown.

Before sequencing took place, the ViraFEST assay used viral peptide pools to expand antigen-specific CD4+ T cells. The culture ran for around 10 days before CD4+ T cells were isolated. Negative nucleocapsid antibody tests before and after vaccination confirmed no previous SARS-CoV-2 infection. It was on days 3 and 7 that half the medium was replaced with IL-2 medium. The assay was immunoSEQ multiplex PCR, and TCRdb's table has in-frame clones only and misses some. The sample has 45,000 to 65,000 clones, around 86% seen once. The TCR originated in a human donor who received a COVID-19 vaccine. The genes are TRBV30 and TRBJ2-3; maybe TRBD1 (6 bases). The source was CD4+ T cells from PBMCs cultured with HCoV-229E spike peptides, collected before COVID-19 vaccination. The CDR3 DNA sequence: TGTGCCTGGAGTGTGAAGGACAGCTCCACAGATACGCAGTATTTT. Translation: CAWSVKDSSTDTQYF.